Below, 26 T cell receptor beta chains from the same sample are listed, as sequenced in a study of blood T cell repertoires in COVID-19. Measured with immunoSEQ multiplex PCR; TCRdb has only the in-frame clones, and not every one. The sample has roughly 300,000 clones, 70% to 90% seen once. Sequenced input: PBMCs or T cells enriched from blood (not recorded which). The receptor set was obtained from a young woman who had recovered from COVID-19.

The rearrangement uses TRBV7-9 and TRBJ2-7; weak D call: TRBD1 (5 bases). V dropped 5 bases and J dropped 0 bases, with 11 bases sitting between them. Germline CDR1 and CDR2: SEHNR and FQNEAQ (reference sequence). The CDR3 spans 14 residues. CDR3 coding DNA: TGTGCCAGCAGCCAGACAGAGAGCTCCTACGAGCAGTACTTC. It specifies CASSQTESSYEQYF.

This clone appeared a few times. The chain couples TRBV30 to TRBJ2-7, with a tentative D call TRBD1 (5 bases). The V end lost 3 bases, the J end lost 9 bases, and 15 bases lay between the germline ends. Germline lookup yields CDR1 GTSNPN and CDR2 SVGIG (reference sequence). The CDR3 sequence is 12 residues long. The CDR3 here is CAWSWVTAGQYF. CDR3 DNA sequence: TGTGCCTGGAGCTGGGTGACAGCAGGGCAGTACTTC.

The chain joins TRBV5-4 to TRBJ2-6, with D possibly TRBD1 on 6 matching bases. The V end was cut by 6 bases, the J end by 0 bases, with 13 bases between. This CDR3 is built from 16 residues. Germline CDR1 SGHNT, CDR2 YYREEE (reference sequence). CDR3 sequence: CASIRTAISGANVLTF. The CDR3 DNA sequence: TGTGCCAGCATTCGGACAGCTATCTCTGGGGCCAACGTCCTGACTTTC.

The table lists this clone with a count of one. The chain is built from TRBV4-2 and TRBJ1-2; the D is unclear. Trimming cost V 1 base and J 4 bases, with 7 bases left between them. CDR1 and CDR2 (germline): LGHNA, YNFKEQ. This CDR3 spans 13 amino acids. The CDR3 region is CASSQGPGYGYTF. The CDR3 DNA sequence: TGTGCCAGCAGCCAAGGGCCGGGCTATGGCTACACCTTC.

This clone occurred a few times. The gene calls are TRBV24-1 and TRBJ2-3, with a tentative D call TRBD1 (6 bases). The CDR3 is 18 amino acids. The V and J ends lost 10 bases and 0 bases respectively, with 25 bases between them. Germline V gene lookup returns CDR1 KGHDR and CDR2 SFDVKD. The CDR3 DNA is TGTGCCACATTTTTCCCGGGACACGGATGCTCTAGCACAGATACGCAGTATTTT. Translated: CATFFPGHGCSSTDTQYF.

J is TRBJ2-6 and V is TRBV30; D not resolved. The CDR3 spans 18 residues. Germline CDR1 reads GTSNPN; CDR2 reads SVGIG (reference sequence). V was cut by 0 bases and J by 4 bases, with 19 bases left in between. The CDR3 DNA follows: TGTGCCTGGAGTGTACTCGTTGCAGGTTCTATGGGGGCCAACGTCCTGACTTTC. Encoded protein: CAWSVLVAGSMGANVLTF.

The V gene is TRBV11-2, the J gene TRBJ1-1, with D perhaps matching TRBD1 (5 bases). The V end was cut by 1 base, the J end by 8 bases, with 17 bases between. CDR1 SGHAT and CDR2 FQNNGV come from the germline V gene. The length of the CDR3 is 15 residues. The CDR3 nucleotides are TGTGCCAGCAGCTTAGCCGATCGGGGGGAGGTCGAAGCTTTCTTT. This codes for CASSLADRGEVEAFF.

The rearrangement uses TRBV4-1 and TRBJ2-7, with a weak D call TRBD2 (6 bases). The CDR3 extends over 16 amino acids. Germline V CDR1 and CDR2: MGHRA, YSYEKL. Trimming stripped 3 bases from V and 0 bases from J, with 15 bases between. CDR3 in DNA: TGCGCCAGCAGCCAGGCGGGACCAACCACCTCCTACGAGCAGTACTTC. This codes for CASSQAGPTTSYEQYF.

This chain links TRBV5-8 with TRBJ2-1; no reliable D call. Germline CDR1 reads SGHTS; CDR2 reads YDEGEE. V lost 4 bases to trimming and J lost 8 bases, with 7 bases between them. This CDR3 comprises 11 residues. The CDR3 coding sequence is TGTGCCAGCAGCCGGTCCCATGAGCAGTTCTTC. Its translation: CASSRSHEQFF.

The CDR3 sequence is CASSASGTSEETQYF. The CDR3 nucleotides read TGTGCCAGCAGCGCCTCCGGGACTAGCGAAGAGACCCAGTACTTC. The V call is TRBV13, the J call TRBJ2-5, with 10 bases identical to TRBD2. J gave up 3 bases and V 5 bases, and 6 bases lay outside the gene matches. Germline assignment: CDR1 PRHDT and CDR2 FYEKMQ (reference sequence). The CDR3 contains 15 residues.

This chain connects TRBV6-1 to TRBJ1-4; no firm D call. The length of the CDR3 is 15 residues. V was pared by 1 base and J by 4 bases, with 10 bases between. The V gene's germline CDR1 is MNHNS and CDR2 SASEGT. The CDR3 DNA is TGTGCCAGCAGTGAAGGGGCAGTAATTAATGAAAAACTGTTTTTT. This translates into CASSEGAVINEKLFF.

This chain uses TRBV5-4 with TRBJ2-7; the match to TRBD2 covers 8 bases. The germline gives CDR1 SGHNT, CDR2 YYREEE (reference sequence). J was trimmed by 3 bases and V by 4 bases; bases with no gene match: 6. The CDR3 spans 14 residues. CDR3 amino acids: CASSLSGEYYEQYF. Here the CDR3 DNA reads TGTGCCAGCAGCCTTAGCGGGGAATACTACGAGCAGTACTTC.

About this clone: The sample has other DNA sequences that encode this CDR3 too. J is TRBJ2-7 and V is TRBV7-6, with a tentative D call TRBD2 (5 bases). This CDR3 comprises 14 residues. The germline gives CDR1 SGHVS, CDR2 FNYEAQ. The V end was cut by 0 bases, the J end by 0 bases, with 6 bases between. CDR3 in DNA: TGTGCCAGCAGCTTAGCGGGGAGCTCCTACGAGCAGTACTTC. This gives the protein CASSLAGSSYEQYF.

The chain combines TRBV7-9 with TRBJ1-1; D unclear. The CDR3 runs to 10 residues. Trimming shortened V by 6 bases and J by 5 bases, and 4 bases separated the two germline ends. Germline values: CDR1 SEHNR, CDR2 FQNEAQ (reference sequence). As DNA, the CDR3 is TGTGCCAGCAGTATTACTGAAGCTTTCTTT. Its protein product is CASSITEAFF.

This chain links TRBV19 with TRBJ1-2; D possibly corresponds to TRBD1 (6 bases). CDR3 length: 12 amino acids. V lost 10 bases and J lost 5, with 14 bases in between. Germline CDR1 is LNHDA and CDR2 is SQIVND (reference sequence). The DNA for the CDR3 is TGTGCCACCTTGGACAGAAGGTATGGCTACACCTTC. Translated, it gives CATLDRRYGYTF.

The chain employs TRBV11-2 and TRBJ2-7; 10 positions agree with TRBD2. V shed 4 bases and J 4 bases; nucleotides not matched to a gene: 4. The CDR3 length is 14 residues. Germline CDR1 and CDR2: SGHAT and FQNNGV. The CDR3 reads CASSYWTSGYEQYF. The CDR3 nucleotides read TGTGCCAGCAGCTACTGGACTAGCGGTTACGAGCAGTACTTC.

The V call is TRBV7-9, the J call TRBJ1-1; TRBD1 aligns across 7 bases. This CDR3 is built from 15 residues. Germline V CDR1 and CDR2: SEHNR, FQNEAQ (reference sequence). Trimming removed 5 bases from V and 0 bases from J; junction bases left unmatched: 6. The CDR3 nucleotides read TGTGCCAGCAGCCCACAGGGGACTTTGAACACTGAAGCTTTCTTT. It encodes CASSPQGTLNTEAFF.

The chain combines TRBV5-5 with TRBJ2-3; TRBD1 might be the D (6 bases). From germline, CDR1 is SGHKS and CDR2 YYEKEE (reference sequence). Trimming removed 0 bases at V and 4 bases at J, with 15 bases between. The CDR3 loop spans 16 amino acids. In DNA, the CDR3 is TGTGCCAGCAGCTTGGCGTCAGGGGTGTCAGCAGATACGCAGTATTTT. It is translated as CASSLASGVSADTQYF.

This chain uses TRBV5-1 with TRBJ1-4, with D possibly matching TRBD1 (6 bases). V gave up 0 bases and J gave up 10 bases, with 10 bases separating them. Germline CDR1 SGHRS, CDR2 YFSETQ. The CDR3 has 13 residues. The CDR3 DNA reads TGCGCCAGCAGCTTGGCCGTCAGGGGAAAACTGTTTTTT. It translates to CASSLAVRGKLFF.

The genes are TRBV29-1 and TRBJ2-3; 8 nucleotides line up with TRBD2. The germline CDR1 and CDR2 sequences are SQVTM and ANQGSEA. The CDR3 consists of 14 residues. J gave up 2 bases and V 8 bases, and 9 bases lay outside the gene matches. CDR3 amino acids: CSTASGSNTDTQYF. The CDR3, as DNA: TGCAGCACCGCCAGCGGGAGTAACACAGATACGCAGTATTTT.

The chain employs TRBV4-1 and TRBJ2-6, with 12 bases lining up with TRBD2. Germline V gene sequence: CDR1 MGHRA, CDR2 YSYEKL. V dropped 4 bases and J dropped 0; count of bases not matched to a gene: 4. The CDR3 extends over 18 amino acids. In nucleotides, the CDR3 is TGCGCCAGCAGCCGGTCTAGCGGGGGGGACTCTGGGGCCAACGTCCTGACTTTC. It yields the protein CASSRSSGGDSGANVLTF.

CDR3 sequence reads: CASTSPWAGLSTEAFF. The CDR3 DNA is TGTGCCAGTACCTCTCCATGGGCGGGGCTGAGCACTGAAGCTTTCTTT. V gene TRBV19 combines with J gene TRBJ1-1; maybe TRBD1 (5 bases). V lost 7 bases and J 4 bases, leaving 22 bases between the germline ends. Germline values: CDR1 LNHDA, CDR2 SQIVND (reference sequence). This CDR3 comprises 16 residues.

For the CDR3, the DNA is TGTGCCAGCAGTCAGACAGTATATAATTCACCCCTCCACTTT. Translated, it gives CASSQTVYNSPLHF. V gene TRBV6-5 combines with J gene TRBJ1-6; possible D gene TRBD1, 5 bases. With 5 bases removed from V and 4 bases from J, the gap between germline ends came to 9 bases. Germline V CDR1 and CDR2: MNHEY, SVGAGI. The CDR3 consists of 14 residues.

The chain recombines TRBV19 with TRBJ2-7; 7 nucleotides align to TRBD1. This CDR3 region has 16 residues. J gave up 2 bases and V 9 bases, and 16 bases lay outside the gene matches. In germline, CDR1 is LNHDA, CDR2 SQIVND (reference sequence). Written as DNA, the CDR3 is TGTGCCAGCGGTACAACGACAGGGCTCAATCCCTACGAGCAGTACTTC. Its protein product is CASGTTTGLNPYEQYF.

The chain couples TRBV7-9 to TRBJ1-2, with a tentative D call TRBD1 (6 bases). V lost 2 bases, J lost 4 bases, and 14 bases lay in between. This CDR3 is built from 15 residues. Germline-derived CDR1 and CDR2 are SEHNR and FQNEAQ (reference sequence). The CDR3 here is CASSLRAGESYGYTF. CDR3 in DNA: TGTGCCAGCAGCTTACGGGCAGGGGAGAGCTATGGCTACACCTTC.

The chain links TRBV4-1 to TRBJ1-3; D not certain. This CDR3 has 17 amino acids. Germline V lookup: CDR1 MGHRA, CDR2 YSYEKL. V was pared by 1 base and J by 2 bases, with 15 bases between. CDR3: CASSQGGLRSPGNTIYF. CDR3 DNA: TGCGCCAGCAGCCAAGGAGGGTTGCGTTCCCCTGGAAACACCATATATTTT.